This is a list of T cell receptor beta chains from one sample in a study of shared clonotypes between healthy human individuals. The table came from immunoSEQ multiplex PCR; TCRdb's copy has only in-frame clones and leaves some out. The sample yields approximately 1,500,000 clones, approximately 96% seen once. The material sequenced was naive CD4+ T cells sorted from blood. These TCRs come from a man in his thirties or forties in good health. The CDR3 runs from the conserved cysteine through the conserved F or W. D genes are given only for firm matches. Clone size, where shown, is once, few, many, or a class for clones that have expanded.

-	TRBJ2-7	once	TRBV30	TGTGCCTGGACCGGGGACTCCTACTCAGCCTACGAGCAGTACTTC	CAWTGDSYSAYEQYF
-	TRBJ1-1	-	TRBV29-1	TGCAGCGCACGAGGAAACACTGAAGCTTTCTTT	CSARGNTEAFF
-	TRBJ1-1	-	TRBV20-1	TGCAGTCCTTCTGCAGCTTTCTTT	CSPSAAFF
-	TRBJ2-1	-	TRBV18	TGTGCCAGCTCACCCGAAGCGCCTGCCTACAATGAGCAGTTCTTC	CASSPEAPAYNEQFF
TRBD2	TRBJ2-2	-	TRBV2	TGTGCCAGCGAGCGGGAGAACACCGGGGAGCTGTTTTTT	CASERENTGELFF
-	TRBJ2-1	-	TRBV29-1	TGCAGCGGCTACAGGGTGTCCTACAATGAGCAGTTCTTC	CSGYRVSYNEQFF
-	TRBJ1-2	-	TRBV30	TGTGCCTGGAGGGCCCAGCCGAGCACCTATGGCTACACCTTC	CAWRAQPSTYGYTF
TRBD1	TRBJ2-2	-	TRBV15	TGTGCCACGACAGGGGGCAACACCGGGGAGCTGTTTTTT	CATTGGNTGELFF
-	TRBJ2-3	few	TRBV7-6	TGTGCCAGCAGCTTAGGGAGCGGGAGCACAGATACGCAGTATTTT	CASSLGSGSTDTQYF
-	TRBJ1-4	-	TRBV7-2	TGTGCCAGCAGCTTAGGTGTGGGAGCTGGTAATGAAAAACTGTTTTTT	CASSLGVGAGNEKLFF
TRBD1	TRBJ1-5	-	TRBV28	TGTGCCAGCAGTACAACAGGGGGCGTGCGTCAGCCCCAGCATTTT	CASSTTGGVRQPQHF
TRBD2	TRBJ2-1	-	TRBV9	TGTGCCAGCAGCGTACGGGAGGGTTCCTACAATGAGCAGTTCTTC	CASSVREGSYNEQFF
TRBD1	TRBJ1-5	-	TRBV10-2	TGCGCCAGCTGCGGGACAGGGGGTTTCGGTCAGCCCCAGCATTTT	CASCGTGGFGQPQHF
TRBD2	TRBJ2-5	-	TRBV9	TGTGCCAGCAGCAGAGCGGGAATAGGAGAGACCCAGTACTTC	CASSRAGIGETQYF
-	TRBJ1-2	-	TRBV5-5	TGTGCCAGCAGCCACGGGGCCGGGGCATATGGCTACACCTTC	CASSHGAGAYGYTF
TRBD2	TRBJ2-1	-	TRBV5-1	TGCGCCAGCAGCTTGGCAACTAGCGGGCTAAACAATGAGCAGTTCTTC	CASSLATSGLNNEQFF
-	TRBJ1-4	-	TRBV5-1	TGCGCCAGCAGCCGGTCGTCAGGCAATGAAAAACTGTTTTTT	CASSRSSGNEKLFF
-	TRBJ2-7	-	TRBV19	TGTGCCAGTAGTATCACTGGCCTGAGCTCCTACGAGCAGTACTTC	CASSITGLSSYEQYF
-	TRBJ2-1	few	TRBV20-1	TGCAGTGCTAGTTCGGGTGAGCAGTTCTTC	CSASSGEQFF
TRBD2	TRBJ2-5	-	TRBV7-9	TGTGCCAGCAGCGGGACTAGGAACCAAGAGACCCAGTACTTC	CASSGTRNQETQYF
-	TRBJ2-7	-	TRBV9	TGTGCCAGCAGCGTAGGGCTAATAGGGTACGAGCAGTACTTC	CASSVGLIGYEQYF
-	TRBJ2-3	-	TRBV2	TGTGCCAGCAGTGAGTCGGCCCCGGCGGGCACAGATACGCAGTATTTT	CASSESAPAGTDTQYF
-	TRBJ2-5	-	TRBV7-2	TGTGCCAGCAGCCGCTTTGTGGAAGAGACCCAGTACTTC	CASSRFVEETQYF
-	TRBJ2-1	-	TRBV15	TGTGCCACCAGCAGACAAACCGACAGACTTAATGAGCAGTTCTTC	CATSRQTDRLNEQFF
-	TRBJ1-2	-	TRBV29-1	TGCAGCGTTGAAGATAGGACCCCGAACTATGGCTACACCTTC	CSVEDRTPNYGYTF
-	TRBJ1-4	-	TRBV5-6	TGTGCCAGCAACCCCCGGGGGACGGGTAATGAAAAACTGTTTTTT	CASNPRGTGNEKLFF
-	TRBJ2-7	-	TRBV2	TGTGCCAGCAGTGTGGAGGGAGCGTCCAGGCAGTACTTC	CASSVEGASRQYF
-	TRBJ2-7	-	TRBV28	TGTGCCAGCAGTTCCCGCGGTTCGGGCGAGCAGTACTTC	CASSSRGSGEQYF
TRBD2	TRBJ2-7	-	TRBV5-1	TGCGCCAGCAGCTTGGGCGGGAGGGCCTACGAGCAGTACTTC	CASSLGGRAYEQYF
TRBD1	TRBJ2-1	-	TRBV27	TGTGCCAGCAGTTTACCCGGGACAGCGATATACAATGAGCAGTTCTTC	CASSLPGTAIYNEQFF
-	TRBJ2-5	-	TRBV10-1	TGCGCCAGCAGTGAGTCGATTTTAGCGGACACCCAAGAGACCCAGTACTTC	CASSESILADTQETQYF
-	TRBJ1-5	-	TRBV10-3	TGTGCCATCAGTGCGGGGGATATTAGCAATCAGCCCCAGCATTTT	CAISAGDISNQPQHF
-	TRBJ2-3	-	TRBV9	TGTGCCAGCAGCGTTCGGGGGATATACACAGATACGCAGTATTTT	CASSVRGIYTDTQYF
TRBD2	TRBJ2-7	-	TRBV2	TGTGCCAGCAGTGATAGGAGGCGGGAGGCAGCCTACGAGCAGTACTTC	CASSDRRREAAYEQYF
-	TRBJ2-1	-	TRBV6-5	TGTGCCAGCAGTTACTCCAGACTAGTTACAAATGAGCAGTTCTTC	CASSYSRLVTNEQFF
-	TRBJ2-5	-	TRBV28	TGTGCCAGCAGTTTCGGGCGGCCCTCTTTTGAGACCCAGTACTTC	CASSFGRPSFETQYF
-	TRBJ2-5	once	TRBV7-9	TGTGCCAGCAACGGTGAGACATATTCTAGCGAAGAGACCCAGTACTTC	CASNGETYSSEETQYF
-	TRBJ2-7	-	TRBV5-6	TGTGCCAGCAGCGCCAGCAGGGCTGGATCCTACGAGCAGTACTTC	CASSASRAGSYEQYF
-	TRBJ2-1	-	TRBV14	TGTGCCAGCAGCCAAGATCGGGAAGTAGCGTATGAGCAGTTCTTC	CASSQDREVAYEQFF
TRBD1	TRBJ2-2	-	TRBV9	TGTGCCAGCCATACAGGGGGCGCACCCGGGGAGCTGTTTTTT	CASHTGGAPGELFF
TRBD2	TRBJ2-1	-	TRBV11-3	TGTGCCAGCAGCTTTGTAGCGGGAGATGAGCAGTTCTTC	CASSFVAGDEQFF
-	TRBJ2-1	-	TRBV7-6	TGTGCCAGCAGCTTAGTCGGCAGCCTCACAAGGAATGAGCAGTTCTTC	CASSLVGSLTRNEQFF